One and the same sample provided the 3 T cell receptor beta chains below, sequenced in a study of blood T cell repertoires in COVID-19. Assay: immunoSEQ multiplex PCR; the TCRdb copy retains only in-frame clones and omits some. Seen here are about 94,000 clones, under 90% observed once, and the top ten hold about 20%. Sequencing was carried out using peripheral blood. These receptors came from a human donor in a cohort sampled during active COVID-19.

The V and J genes are TRBV28 and TRBJ2-7; D is perhaps TRBD1 (5 bases). The V end was cut by 6 bases, the J end by 7 bases, with 19 bases between. The CDR3 contains 14 residues. The germline V gene has CDR1 MDHEN and CDR2 SYDVKM. CDR3 amino acids: CASRDQGSTGEQYF. The CDR3 DNA follows: TGTGCCAGCAGAGATCAGGGATCTACTGGAGAGCAGTACTTC. The full variable domain, rest sourced from reference TRBV28 and TRBJ2-7, is DVKVTQSSRYLVKRTGEKVFLECVQDMDHENMFWYRQDPGLGLRLIYFSYDVKMKEKGDIPEGYSVSREKKERFSLILESASTNQTSMYLCASRDQGSTGEQYFGPGTRLTVT.

This chain connects TRBV9 to TRBJ1-4; D is unresolved. This CDR3 region has 14 residues. Trimming cost V 1 base and J 5 bases, with 9 bases left between them. CDR1 and CDR2 (germline): SGDLS, YYNGEE. The CDR3 nucleotides are TGTGCCAGCAGCGTAACGGGATTGAATGAAAAACTGTTTTTT. It translates to CASSVTGLNEKLFF.

This chain joins TRBV7-2 and TRBJ2-5, with 7 nucleotides matching TRBD2. The CDR3 has 14 residues. The V and J ends lost 8 bases and 1 base, in that order; junction bases with no gene match: 7. Germline V lookup: CDR1 SGHTA, CDR2 FQGNSA. CDR3 coding DNA: TGTGCCAGCTCTCCGGCGGGGGTCCAAGAGACCCAGTACTTC. Translation: CASSPAGVQETQYF.